This T cell receptor (beta chain) was found in a study of breast tumors, draining lymph nodes, adjacent tissues. Findings of the study overall: Tumor T cell lymph node origin was a supported hypothesis, not proven. Tumor repertoires ranked between lymph nodes and nontumor tissue in diversity, with V and J gene preferences. Most tumor T cells seemingly derive from lymph node, then expand in tumor. Compared with basal-like, luminal-like tumors shared significantly more repertoire with nontumor tissue.

This clonotype was counted ten times or more. Its antigen remains unknown. V trimming: 5 bases; J trimming: 4 bases; junction bases outside the gene matches: 6. The CDR3 covers 16 residues. CDR1 is SGHAT, CDR2 FQNNGV, per germline. TCRdb re-called the multiplex PCR reads through MiXCR, storing one row per CDR3 protein. The table shows about 25,000 distinct CDR3 sequences, with around 25% occurring only once. This chain joins TRBV11-2 and TRBJ2-1, with 12 bases aligning to TRBD2. This TCR was sampled from a female donor with breast cancer. Some clones in this sample may be carry-over from other donors' samples. The source material was breast tumor tissue. The CDR3 bases are TGTGCCAGCAGCCCGGGACTAGCGGGCCCTTACAATGAGCAGTTCTTC. Translation: CASSPGLAGPYNEQFF.